Described below is a single T cell receptor beta chain sequence and its context. Its cognate antigen is unknown. The entry originates in a study of OX40 agonist ivuxolimab in advanced cancers. Regarding the study as a whole: The 0.1-3.0 mg/kg partial responders had among the lowest clonal expansion.

The CDR3 runs to 15 residues. CDR1 MGHRA and CDR2 YSYEKL come from the germline V gene. Trimming removed 4 bases at V and 2 bases at J, with 12 bases between. Clones were read by immunoSEQ multiplex PCR, and TCRdb kept only the in-frame ones, dropping some. Of roughly 71,000 clones in the sample, roughly 82% were seen once. This TCR came from an adult with an advanced solid tumor such as melanoma, head and neck, liver or kidney cancer. The J gene is TRBJ1-5, the V gene TRBV4-1; a weak D match, TRBD1 (6 bases). The sample was CD4+ or CD8+ T cells sorted from blood, taken in a trial of the OX40 agonist ivuxolimab. Here the CDR3 reads CASSPRRGGNQPQHF. The CDR3, as DNA: TGCGCCAGCAGCCCGCGGAGGGGGGGCAATCAGCCCCAGCATTTT.